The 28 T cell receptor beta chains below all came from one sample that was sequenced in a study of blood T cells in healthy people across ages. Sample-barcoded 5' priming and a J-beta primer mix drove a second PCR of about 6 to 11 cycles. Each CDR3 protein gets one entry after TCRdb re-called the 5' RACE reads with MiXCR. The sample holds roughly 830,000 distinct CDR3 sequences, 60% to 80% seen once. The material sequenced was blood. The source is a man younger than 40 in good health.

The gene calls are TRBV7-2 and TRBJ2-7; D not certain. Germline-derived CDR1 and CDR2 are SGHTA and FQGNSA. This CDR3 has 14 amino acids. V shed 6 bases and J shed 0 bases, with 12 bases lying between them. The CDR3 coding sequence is TGTGCCAGCAGGGTAGGACCGACCTCCTACGAGCAGTACTTC. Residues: CASRVGPTSYEQYF.

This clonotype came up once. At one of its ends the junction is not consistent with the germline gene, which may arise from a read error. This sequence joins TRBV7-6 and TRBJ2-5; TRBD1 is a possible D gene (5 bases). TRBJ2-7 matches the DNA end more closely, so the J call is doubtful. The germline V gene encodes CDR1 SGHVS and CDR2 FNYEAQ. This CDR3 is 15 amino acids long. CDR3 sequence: CASSLDTHYSYEQYF. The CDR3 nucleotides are TGTGCTAGCAGCTTGGACACTCACTACTCCTACGAGCAGTACTTC.

The CDR3 spells CSARRGSSGVNSYNEQFF. The CDR3 coding sequence is TGCAGCGCCAGGCGGGGGTCTAGCGGGGTAAACTCCTACAATGAGCAGTTCTTC. The chain joins TRBV29-1 to TRBJ2-1; 9 bases are shared with TRBD2. The CDR3 is 18 amino acids. Germline CDR1 and CDR2: SQVTM and ANQGSEA. The ends lost 7 bases at V and 0 bases at J; junction bases unmatched: 16.

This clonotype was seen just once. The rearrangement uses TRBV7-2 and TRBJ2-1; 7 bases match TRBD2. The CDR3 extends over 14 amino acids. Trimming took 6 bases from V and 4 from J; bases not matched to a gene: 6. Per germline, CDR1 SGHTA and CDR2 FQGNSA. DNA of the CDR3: TGTGCCAGCAGGCGACGAGCGGGGTACAATGAGCAGTTCTTC. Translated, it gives CASRRRAGYNEQFF.

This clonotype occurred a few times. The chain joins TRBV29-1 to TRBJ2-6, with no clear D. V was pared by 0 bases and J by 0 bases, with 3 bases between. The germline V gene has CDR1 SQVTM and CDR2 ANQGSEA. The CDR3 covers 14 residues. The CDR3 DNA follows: TGCAGCGTTGAAGAGGGCTCTGGGGCCAACGTCCTGACTTTC. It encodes CSVEEGSGANVLTF.

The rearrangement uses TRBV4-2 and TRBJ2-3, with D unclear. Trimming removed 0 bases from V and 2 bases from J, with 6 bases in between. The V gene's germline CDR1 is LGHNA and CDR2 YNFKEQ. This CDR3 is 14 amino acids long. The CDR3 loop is CASSQEGPTDTQYF. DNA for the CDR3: TGTGCCAGCAGCCAAGAGGGTCCCACAGATACGCAGTATTTT.

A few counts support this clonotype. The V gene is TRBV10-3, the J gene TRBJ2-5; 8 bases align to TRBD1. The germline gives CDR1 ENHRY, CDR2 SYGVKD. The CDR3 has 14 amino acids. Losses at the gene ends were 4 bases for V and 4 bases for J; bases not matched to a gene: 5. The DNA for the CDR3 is TGTGCCATCAGTGCCGAGGACAGGGTAGAGACCCAGTACTTC. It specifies CAISAEDRVETQYF.

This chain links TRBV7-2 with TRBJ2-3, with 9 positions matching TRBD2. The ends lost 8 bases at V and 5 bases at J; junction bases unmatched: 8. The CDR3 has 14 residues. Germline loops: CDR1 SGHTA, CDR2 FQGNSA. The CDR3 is CASRRGGLVDTQYF. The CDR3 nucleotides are TGTGCCAGCCGGCGGGGGGGGCTGGTAGATACGCAGTATTTT.

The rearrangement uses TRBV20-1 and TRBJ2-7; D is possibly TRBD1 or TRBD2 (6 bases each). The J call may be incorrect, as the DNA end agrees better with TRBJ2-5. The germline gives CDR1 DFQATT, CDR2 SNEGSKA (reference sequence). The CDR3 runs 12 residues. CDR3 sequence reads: CSARKGGETQYF. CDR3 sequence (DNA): TGCAGTGCTAGAAAAGGGGGGGAGACCCAGTACTTC.

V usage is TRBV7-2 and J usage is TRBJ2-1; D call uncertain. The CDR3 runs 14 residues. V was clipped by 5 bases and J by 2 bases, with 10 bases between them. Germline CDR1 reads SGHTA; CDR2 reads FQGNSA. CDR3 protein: CASSPMGTYNEQFF. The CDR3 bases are TGTGCCAGCAGCCCGATGGGGACCTACAATGAGCAGTTCTTC.

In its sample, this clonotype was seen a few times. The CDR3 here is CASSEASWTSGYNEQFF. Written as DNA, the CDR3 is TGTGCCAGCAGCGAAGCCTCGTGGACTAGCGGCTACAATGAGCAGTTCTTC. The chain recombines TRBV25-1 with TRBJ2-1, with TRBD2 identical over 10 bases. Germline CDR1 and CDR2: MGHDK and SYGVNS. The CDR3 length is 17 residues. Losses at the gene ends were 6 bases for V and 3 bases for J; bases not matched to a gene: 11.

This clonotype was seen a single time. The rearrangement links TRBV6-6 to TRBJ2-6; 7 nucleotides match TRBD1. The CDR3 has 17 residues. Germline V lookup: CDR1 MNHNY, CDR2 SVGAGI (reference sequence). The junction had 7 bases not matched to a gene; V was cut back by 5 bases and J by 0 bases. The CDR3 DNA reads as TGTGCCAGCAGTCCCCGAAAGGGGGCCTCTGGGGCCAACGTCCTGACTTTC. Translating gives CASSPRKGASGANVLTF.

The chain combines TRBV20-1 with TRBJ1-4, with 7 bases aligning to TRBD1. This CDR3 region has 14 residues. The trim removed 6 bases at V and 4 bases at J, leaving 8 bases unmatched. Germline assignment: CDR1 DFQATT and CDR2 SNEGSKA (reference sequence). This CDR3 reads CSAGTGTVNEKLFF. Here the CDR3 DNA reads TGCAGTGCCGGTACCGGGACAGTTAATGAAAAACTGTTTTTT.

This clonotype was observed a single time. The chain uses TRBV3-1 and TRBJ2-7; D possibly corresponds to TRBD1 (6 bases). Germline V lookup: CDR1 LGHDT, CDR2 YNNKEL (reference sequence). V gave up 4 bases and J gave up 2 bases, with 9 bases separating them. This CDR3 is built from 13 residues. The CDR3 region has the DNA TGTGCCAGCAGCCCAGGGGAGCCCTACGAGCAGTACTTC. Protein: CASSPGEPYEQYF.

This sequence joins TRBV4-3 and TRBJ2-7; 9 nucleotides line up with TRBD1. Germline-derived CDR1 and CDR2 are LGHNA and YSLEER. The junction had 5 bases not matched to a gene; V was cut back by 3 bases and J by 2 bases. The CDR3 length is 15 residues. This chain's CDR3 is CASSQVDRGAYEQYF. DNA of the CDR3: TGCGCCAGCAGCCAGGTGGACAGGGGCGCCTACGAGCAGTACTTC.

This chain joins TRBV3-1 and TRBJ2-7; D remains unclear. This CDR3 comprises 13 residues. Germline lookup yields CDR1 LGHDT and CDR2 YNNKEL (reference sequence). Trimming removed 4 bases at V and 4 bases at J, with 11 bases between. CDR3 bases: TGTGCCAGCAGCCCCTACCGAGCTTACGAGCAGTACTTC. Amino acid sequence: CASSPYRAYEQYF.

The CDR3 coding sequence is TGCAGCGTCCCCGGGGCCAGAGGGCAGTTCTTC. Protein product: CSVPGARGQFF. This chain joins TRBV29-1 and TRBJ2-1; D tentatively reads TRBD1 or TRBD2 (5 bases each). The V gene lost 6 bases and the J gene lost 12 bases, with 15 bases spanning the gap. CDR3 length: 11 residues. CDR1 and CDR2 from the germline V gene are SQVTM and ANQGSEA.

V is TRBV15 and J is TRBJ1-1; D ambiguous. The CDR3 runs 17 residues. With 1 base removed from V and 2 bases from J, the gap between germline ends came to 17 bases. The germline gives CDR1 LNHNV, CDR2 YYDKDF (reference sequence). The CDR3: CATSRGMVSGYNTEAFF. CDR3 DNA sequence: TGTGCCACCAGCAGAGGGATGGTTTCGGGGTACAACACTGAAGCTTTCTTT.

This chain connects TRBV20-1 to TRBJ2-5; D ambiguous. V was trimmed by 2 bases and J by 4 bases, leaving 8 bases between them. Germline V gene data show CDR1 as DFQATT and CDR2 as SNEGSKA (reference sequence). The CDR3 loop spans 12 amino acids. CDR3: CSARTPTETQYF. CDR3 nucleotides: TGCAGTGCTAGAACCCCCACAGAGACCCAGTACTTC.

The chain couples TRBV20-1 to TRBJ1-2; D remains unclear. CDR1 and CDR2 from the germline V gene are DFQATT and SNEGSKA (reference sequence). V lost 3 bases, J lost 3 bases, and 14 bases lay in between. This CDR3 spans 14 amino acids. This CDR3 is CSASRELQHYGYTF. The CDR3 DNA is TGCAGTGCTAGCCGGGAATTACAGCACTATGGCTACACCTTC.

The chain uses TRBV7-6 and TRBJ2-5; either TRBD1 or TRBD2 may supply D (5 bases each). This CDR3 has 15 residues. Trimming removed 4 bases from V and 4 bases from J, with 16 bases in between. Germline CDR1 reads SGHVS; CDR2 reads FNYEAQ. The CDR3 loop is CASSSYGTGRETQYF. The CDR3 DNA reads TGTGCCAGCAGCTCCTATGGGACGGGGAGAGAGACCCAGTACTTC.

CDR3 region: CASSLEVSGGYTQYF. The CDR3 DNA reads TGTGCCAGCAGCTTAGAGGTTAGCGGGGGATATACGCAGTATTTT. The chain couples TRBV7-2 to TRBJ2-3; 9 bases line up with TRBD2. The germline V gene has CDR1 SGHTA and CDR2 FQGNSA. Trimming cost V 1 base and J 7 bases; bases outside gene matches: 6. The CDR3 consists of 15 residues.

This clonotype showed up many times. CDR3 sequence: CSVEDRSSYNEQFF. In nucleotides, the CDR3 is TGCAGCGTTGAAGACAGGAGCTCCTACAATGAGCAGTTCTTC. The rearrangement joins TRBV29-1 to TRBJ2-1; D is undetermined. The ends were cut back, 0 bases at V and 0 bases at J, with 6 bases in the middle. The CDR3 is made up of 14 amino acids. Germline-derived CDR1 and CDR2 are SQVTM and ANQGSEA.

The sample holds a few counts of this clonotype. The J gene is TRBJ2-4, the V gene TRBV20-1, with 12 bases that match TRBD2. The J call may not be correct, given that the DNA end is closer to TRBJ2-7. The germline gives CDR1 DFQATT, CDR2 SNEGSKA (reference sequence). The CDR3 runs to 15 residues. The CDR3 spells CSAQGLAGPTYEQYF. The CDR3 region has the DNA TGCAGTGCCCAAGGACTAGCGGGGCCTACCTACGAGCAGTACTTC.

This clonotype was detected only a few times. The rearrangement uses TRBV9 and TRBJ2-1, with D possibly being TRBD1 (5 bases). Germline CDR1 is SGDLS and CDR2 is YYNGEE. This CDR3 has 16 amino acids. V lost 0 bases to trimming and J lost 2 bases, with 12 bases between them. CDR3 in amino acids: CASSVEVGHPYNEQFF. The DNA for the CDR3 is TGTGCCAGCAGCGTAGAGGTGGGGCATCCCTACAATGAGCAGTTCTTC.

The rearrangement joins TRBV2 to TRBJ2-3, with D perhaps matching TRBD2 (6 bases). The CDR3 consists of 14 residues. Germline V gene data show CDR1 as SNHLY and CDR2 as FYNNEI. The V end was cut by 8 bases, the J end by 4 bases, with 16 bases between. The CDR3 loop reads CASDPRRGSDTQYF. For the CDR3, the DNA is TGTGCCAGCGATCCCCGGAGGGGCTCAGATACGCAGTATTTT.

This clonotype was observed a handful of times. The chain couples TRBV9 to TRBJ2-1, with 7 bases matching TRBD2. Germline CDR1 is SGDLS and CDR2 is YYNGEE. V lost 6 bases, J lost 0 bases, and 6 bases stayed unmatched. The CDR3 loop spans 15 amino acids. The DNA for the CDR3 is TGTGCCAGCACAGCGGGGCCTAGCTCCTACAATGAGCAGTTCTTC. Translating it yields CASTAGPSSYNEQFF.

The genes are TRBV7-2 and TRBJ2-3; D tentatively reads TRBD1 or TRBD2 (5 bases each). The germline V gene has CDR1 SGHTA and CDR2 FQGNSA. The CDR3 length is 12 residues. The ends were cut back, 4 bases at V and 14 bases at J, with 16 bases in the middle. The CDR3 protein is CASSSDWDHLYF. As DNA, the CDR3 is TGTGCCAGCAGCTCGGACTGGGACCATCTGTATTTT. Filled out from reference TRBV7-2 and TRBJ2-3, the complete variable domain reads GAGVSQSPSNKVTEKGKDVELRCDPISGHTALYWYRQSLGQGLEFLIYFQGNSAPDKSGLPSDRFSAERTGGSVSTLTIQRTQQEDSAVYLCASSSDWDHLYFGPGTRLTVL.